These 8 T cell receptor beta chains share one sample of origin, sequenced in a study of PD-L1 blockade in urothelial cancer. Some clones are missing from TCRdb's copy, which holds only in-frame ones; the method was immunoSEQ multiplex PCR. The table has about 81,000 clones, around four fifths seen once; the top ten hold about 6.7%. This sample's time point: pretreatment peripheral blood. The sample was PBMCs, taken around atezolizumab (anti-PD-L1) treatment. The receptors here all came from a man between 40 and 49 years old with urothelial cancer.

The chain has TRBV12-5 and TRBJ2-5, with D perhaps TRBD1 (6 bases). This CDR3 has 12 residues. The germline V and J ends were trimmed by 1 base and 9 bases, with 9 bases remaining between them. Germline CDR1 is LGHNT and CDR2 is FRNRAP. In nucleotides, the CDR3 is TGTGCTAGTGGTTTGGAAAGGGGGTCCCAGTACTTC. Translated: CASGLERGSQYF.

The V gene is TRBV10-3, the J gene TRBJ2-1; 8 bases align to TRBD2. V dropped 7 bases and J dropped 6; count of bases not matched to a gene: 17. Germline CDR1 ENHRY, CDR2 SYGVKD. The CDR3 has 17 residues. CDR3 loop: CAIMAGASGLKGNEQFF. The CDR3 DNA reads TGTGCCATCATGGCCGGGGCTAGCGGGCTAAAGGGCAATGAGCAGTTCTTC.

V and J are TRBV9 and TRBJ2-7; D not certain. CDR3 length equals 12 residues. V lost 4 bases, J lost 7 bases, and 12 bases lay in between. Germline CDR1 is SGDLS and CDR2 is YYNGEE. The CDR3 sequence: CASSSQFGEQYF. Here the CDR3 DNA reads TGTGCCAGCAGCTCCCAATTCGGGGAGCAGTACTTC.

CDR3 in DNA: TGCGCCAGCAGCCAAGGTTGGGACAGTAACAATGAGCAGTTCTTC. Translation gives CASSQGWDSNNEQFF. This chain links TRBV4-1 with TRBJ2-1; TRBD1 matches at 7 bases. This CDR3 is built from 15 residues. With V trimmed by 1 base and J by 5 bases, 5 bases remained unmatched. Germline lookup yields CDR1 MGHRA and CDR2 YSYEKL.

This chain links TRBV19 with TRBJ2-1, with TRBD2 matching over 10 bases. V lost 5 bases and J lost 5; bases outside the gene matches: 6. The V gene's germline CDR1 is LNHDA and CDR2 SQIVND (reference sequence). This CDR3 spans 15 amino acids. The CDR3 bases are TGTGCCAGTAGTCCCGGGACTAGCGCTGACAATGAGCAGTTCTTC. Its translation is CASSPGTSADNEQFF.

CDR3 residues: CASSQVAGSSVAGELFF. CDR3 DNA sequence: TGCGCCAGCAGCCAAGTCGCAGGTAGTTCGGTGGCCGGGGAGCTGTTTTTT. The rearrangement links TRBV4-3 to TRBJ2-2; D ambiguous. Germline loops: CDR1 LGHNA, CDR2 YSLEER. With 1 base removed from V and 6 bases from J, the gap between germline ends came to 18 bases. The length of the CDR3 is 17 residues.

This chain joins TRBV4-1 and TRBJ1-4, with D possibly being TRBD1 (6 bases). CDR1 and CDR2 from the germline V gene are MGHRA and YSYEKL. This CDR3 is built from 19 residues. Trimming shortened V by 0 bases and J by 3 bases, and 20 bases separated the two germline ends. CDR3 region: CASSQDPRGAQVANEKLFF. Here the CDR3 DNA reads TGCGCCAGCAGCCAAGATCCTCGGGGGGCGCAGGTTGCTAATGAAAAACTGTTTTTT.

The rearrangement links TRBV5-4 to TRBJ1-2; D is possibly TRBD1 (6 bases). CDR3 length: 14 residues. Per the germline V gene, CDR1 is SGHNT and CDR2 is YYREEE (reference sequence). Trimming pared 1 base from V and 7 bases from J, leaving 14 bases between. CDR3: CASSLQQGGGGYTF. The CDR3 nucleotides are TGTGCCAGCAGCTTGCAACAGGGTGGAGGTGGCTACACCTTC. Together with reference TRBV5-4 and TRBJ1-2, the CDR3 gives the full variable domain: ETGVTQSPTHLIKTRGQQVTLRCSSQSGHNTVSWYQQALGQGPQFIFQYYREEENGRGNFPPRFSGLQFPNYSSELNVNALELDDSALYLCASSLQQGGGGYTFGSGTRLTVV.